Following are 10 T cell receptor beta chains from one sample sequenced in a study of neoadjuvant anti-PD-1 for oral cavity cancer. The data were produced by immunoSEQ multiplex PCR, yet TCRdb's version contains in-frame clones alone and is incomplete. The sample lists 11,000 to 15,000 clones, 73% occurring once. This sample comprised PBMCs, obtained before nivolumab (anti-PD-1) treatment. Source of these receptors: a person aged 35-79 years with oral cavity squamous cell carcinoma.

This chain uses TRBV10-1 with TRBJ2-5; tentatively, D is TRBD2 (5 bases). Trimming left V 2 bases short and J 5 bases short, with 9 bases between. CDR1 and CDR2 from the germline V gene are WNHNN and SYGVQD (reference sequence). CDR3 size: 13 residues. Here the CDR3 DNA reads TGCGCCAGCAGTGAGGTGGGAGAGGAGACCCAGTACTTC. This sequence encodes CASSEVGEETQYF.

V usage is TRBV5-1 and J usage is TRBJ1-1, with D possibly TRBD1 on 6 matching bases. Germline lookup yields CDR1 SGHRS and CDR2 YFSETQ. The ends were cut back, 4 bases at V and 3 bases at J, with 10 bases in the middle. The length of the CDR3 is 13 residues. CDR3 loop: CASSQGLDTEAFF. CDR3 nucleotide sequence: TGCGCCAGCAGCCAGGGGTTGGACACTGAAGCTTTCTTT.

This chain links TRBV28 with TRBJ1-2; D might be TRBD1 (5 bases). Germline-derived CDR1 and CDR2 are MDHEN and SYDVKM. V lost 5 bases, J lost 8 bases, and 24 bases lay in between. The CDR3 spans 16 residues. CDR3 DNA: TGTGCCAGCAGTATAGGGACGGGACTCTGGATCGGAGGCTACACCTTC. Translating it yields CASSIGTGLWIGGYTF.

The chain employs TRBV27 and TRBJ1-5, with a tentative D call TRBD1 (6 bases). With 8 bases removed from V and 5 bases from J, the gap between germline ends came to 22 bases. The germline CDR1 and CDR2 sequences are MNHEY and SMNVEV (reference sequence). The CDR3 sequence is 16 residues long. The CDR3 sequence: CASAPGDNRGDQPQHF. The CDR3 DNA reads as TGTGCCAGCGCCCCCGGGGACAACCGGGGCGATCAGCCCCAGCATTTT.

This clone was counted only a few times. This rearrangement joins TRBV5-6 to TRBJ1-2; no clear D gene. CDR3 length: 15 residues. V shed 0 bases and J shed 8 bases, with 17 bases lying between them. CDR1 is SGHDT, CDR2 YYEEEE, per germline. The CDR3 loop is CASSLGRVIVGGYTF. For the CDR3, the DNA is TGTGCCAGCAGCTTGGGTCGGGTTATAGTTGGCGGCTACACCTTC.

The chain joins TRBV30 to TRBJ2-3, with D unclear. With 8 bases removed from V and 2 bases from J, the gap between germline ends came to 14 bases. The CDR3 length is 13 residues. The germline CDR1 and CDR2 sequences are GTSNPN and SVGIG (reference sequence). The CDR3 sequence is CAVAMILTDTQYF. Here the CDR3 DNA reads TGTGCCGTTGCCATGATCCTCACAGATACGCAGTATTTT.

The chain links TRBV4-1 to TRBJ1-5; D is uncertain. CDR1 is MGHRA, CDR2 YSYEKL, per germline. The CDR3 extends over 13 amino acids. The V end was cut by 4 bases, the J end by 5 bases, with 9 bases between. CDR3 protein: CASSRLQYQPQHF. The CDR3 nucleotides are TGCGCCAGCAGCCGCCTCCAGTATCAGCCCCAGCATTTT.

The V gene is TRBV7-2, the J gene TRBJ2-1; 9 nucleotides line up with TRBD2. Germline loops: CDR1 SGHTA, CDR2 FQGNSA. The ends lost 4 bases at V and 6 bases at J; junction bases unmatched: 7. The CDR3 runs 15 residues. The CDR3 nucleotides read TGTGCCAGCAGCTCCTGGGCGGGAGGGGGCAATGAGCAGTTCTTC. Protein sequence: CASSSWAGGGNEQFF.

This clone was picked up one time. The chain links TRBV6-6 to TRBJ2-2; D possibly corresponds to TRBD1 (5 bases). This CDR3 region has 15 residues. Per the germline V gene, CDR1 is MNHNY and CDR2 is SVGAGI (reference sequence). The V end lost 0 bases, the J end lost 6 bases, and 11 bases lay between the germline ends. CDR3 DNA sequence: TGTGCCAGCAGTTACTCGGGCAGGGTAGCCGGGGAGCTGTTTTTT. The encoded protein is CASSYSGRVAGELFF.

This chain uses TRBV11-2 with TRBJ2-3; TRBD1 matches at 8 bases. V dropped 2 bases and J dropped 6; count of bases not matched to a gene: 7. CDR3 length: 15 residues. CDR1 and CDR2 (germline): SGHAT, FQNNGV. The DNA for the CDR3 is TGTGCCAGCAGCTTAATCAGGGGGCCGTACGATACGCAGTATTTT. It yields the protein CASSLIRGPYDTQYF. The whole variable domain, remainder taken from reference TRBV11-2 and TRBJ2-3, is EAGVAQSPRYKIIEKRQSVAFWCNPISGHATLYWYQQILGQGPKLLIQFQNNGVVDDSQLPKDRFSAERLKGVDSTLKIQPAKLEDSAVYLCASSLIRGPYDTQYFGPGTRLTVL.